This passage covers 6 T cell receptor beta chains from one sample sequenced in a study of beta chain features in type 1 diabetes. The study, taken as a whole, reports: Among all four CD4+ subsets, Type 1 diabetes patients had TCRB CDR3s that were moderately but significantly shorter.

No antigen has been assigned to these receptors. All of the isolated RNA was reverse transcribed, so expressed TCRB transcripts were sequenced. The data were produced by immunoSEQ multiplex PCR, yet TCRdb's version contains in-frame clones alone and is incomplete. The sample includes about 170,000 clones, approximately 8% seen only once; the top ten take around 0.5%. Sequencing was performed on central memory CD4+ T cells from blood. The receptors originated from a man younger than 35 with type 1 diabetes.

The chain has TRBV28 and TRBJ1-1; 10 bases fit TRBD1. This CDR3 contains 16 residues. Losses at the gene ends were 2 bases for V and 12 bases for J; bases not matched to a gene: 15. CDR1 is MDHEN, CDR2 SYDVKM, per germline. CDR3 region: CASSLGDRGGILKPFF. CDR3 in DNA: TGTGCCAGCAGTTTAGGGGACAGGGGAGGGATTTTGAAGCCTTTCTTT.

The chain uses TRBV9 and TRBJ2-1; 9 nucleotides align to TRBD2. The germline gives CDR1 SGDLS, CDR2 YYNGEE. The CDR3 extends over 15 amino acids. Trimming at V came to 0 bases and at J to 8 bases, leaving 6 bases not matched to a gene. This CDR3 reads CASSVGNSGGHEQFF. The CDR3 region has the DNA TGTGCCAGCAGCGTAGGAAATAGCGGGGGCCATGAGCAGTTCTTC.

The chain links TRBV7-2 to TRBJ1-3; 7 bases agree with TRBD1. With V trimmed by 5 bases and J by 2 bases, 6 bases remained unmatched. Germline CDR1 SGHTA, CDR2 FQGNSA. This CDR3 spans 15 amino acids. In DNA, the CDR3 is TGTGCCAGCAGCCCAACCGGGACAGCTGGAAACACCATATATTTT. Its translation is CASSPTGTAGNTIYF. The entire variable domain, with the rest obtained from reference TRBV7-2 and TRBJ1-3, is as follows: GAGVSQSPSNKVTEKGKDVELRCDPISGHTALYWYRQSLGQGLEFLIYFQGNSAPDKSGLPSDRFSAERTGGSVSTLTIQRTQQEDSAVYLCASSPTGTAGNTIYFGEGSWLTVV.

This clone was counted a few times. The same CDR3 is also encoded by other DNA sequences in this sample. V and J are TRBV7-9 and TRBJ1-2, with 8 bases that match TRBD1. The CDR3 spans 14 residues. From germline, CDR1 is SEHNR and CDR2 FQNEAQ (reference sequence). V dropped 4 bases and J dropped 4; count of bases not matched to a gene: 5. The CDR3 sequence: CASSSPDRAYGYTF. CDR3 DNA sequence: TGTGCCAGCAGCTCCCCGGACAGGGCCTATGGCTACACCTTC.

The chain has TRBV6-5 and TRBJ2-7, with D possibly matching TRBD1 (6 bases). Trimming left V 6 bases short and J 4 bases short, with 13 bases between. This CDR3 has 13 amino acids. CDR1 and CDR2 (germline): MNHEY, SVGAGI. Here the CDR3 DNA reads TGTGCCAGCAGGGATGGACAGCAGTACGAGCAGTACTTC. This sequence encodes CASRDGQQYEQYF.

This clone was detected only a few times. The chain joins TRBV6-5 to TRBJ1-4; the D gene is possibly TRBD1 (6 bases). The CDR3 is 14 amino acids. Trimming took off 6 bases at V and 8 bases at J, with 16 bases between the two ends. Germline CDR1 is MNHEY and CDR2 is SVGAGI. CDR3 nucleotides: TGTGCCAGCAGAATACAGGGCTTGGGGGAAAAACTGTTTTTT. Its protein is CASRIQGLGEKLFF.